These 32 T cell receptor beta chains were sequenced from one sample in a study of blood T cells in healthy people across ages. A second roughly 7 to 12 cycle PCR used barcoded and J-beta primers. TCRdb re-analysed the 5' RACE reads in MiXCR, keeping a single row per CDR3 protein. The profile shows about 1.1 million distinct CDR3 sequences, around two fifths of them singletons. Sequences were obtained from blood. The receptors were gathered from a man between 18 and 29 years old in good health.

This clonotype came up once. The J gene is TRBJ1-2, the V gene TRBV7-8, with TRBD1 matching over 8 bases. CDR3 size: 16 residues. Germline trimming cut 5 bases from V and 3 bases from J; bases unmatched to any gene: 11. Germline V CDR1 and CDR2: SGHVS, FQNEAQ. This chain's CDR3 is CASSRDRDRGYYGYTF. CDR3 coding DNA: TGTGCCAGCAGCCGGGACCGAGACAGGGGATACTATGGCTACACCTTC.

V usage is TRBV4-1 and J usage is TRBJ1-5; D remains unclear. The V and J ends lost 5 bases and 0 bases respectively, with 11 bases between them. This CDR3 is 15 amino acids long. Germline V gene sequence: CDR1 MGHRA, CDR2 YSYEKL. The CDR3, as DNA: TGCGCCAGCAGCTCCCAGCCTTATAGCAATCAGCCCCAGCATTTT. It specifies CASSSQPYSNQPQHF.

As concerns this clonotype: An end of the junction does not agree with germline; a read error may underlie this. The V call is TRBV4-1, the J call TRBJ1-5, with D unresolved. The CDR3 covers 15 residues. CDR1 is MGHRA, CDR2 YSYEKL, per germline. The CDR3 loop is CTSSRSESGDQPQHF. CDR3 bases: TGCACCAGCAGCCGAAGTGAGTCGGGCGATCAGCCCCAGCATTTT.

With respect to this clonotype: The germline gene is not matched at one end of the junction; a read error may be the cause. The J gene is TRBJ2-7, the V gene TRBV20-1; TRBD1 agrees at 10 bases. The germline V gene encodes CDR1 DFQATT and CDR2 SNEGSKA (reference sequence). This CDR3 is 14 amino acids long. Written as DNA, the CDR3 is TGCAGTGCCACCGGGGACAGGGGTATTTCCGAGCGGTACTTC. Residues: CSATGDRGISERYF.

The CDR3 DNA is TGTGCCTGGAGTACCAGGGAGCAGCACAATGAGCAGTACTTC. This sequence encodes CAWSTREQHNEQYF. This rearrangement joins TRBV30 to TRBJ2-5; D is perhaps TRBD1 or TRBD2 (5 bases each). Trimming cost V 2 bases and J 11 bases, with 21 bases left between them. The CDR3 has 14 residues. Germline V gene data show CDR1 as GTSNPN and CDR2 as SVGIG (reference sequence).

The genes are TRBV3-1 and TRBJ2-1; 8 nucleotides agree with TRBD1. Germline V gene sequence: CDR1 LGHDT, CDR2 YNNKEL (reference sequence). V shed 4 bases, J shed 10 bases, and the junction held 0 bases outside the gene matches. CDR3 size: 11 residues. CDR3 in DNA: TGTGCCAGCAGCCGGACAGGGGAGCAGTTCTTC. Translating gives CASSRTGEQFF.

Many counts were recorded for this clonotype. For the CDR3, the DNA is TGTGCCAGCAGGAACGCCAGGGGGCTTTATGGCTACACCTTC. It specifies CASRNARGLYGYTF. J is TRBJ1-2 and V is TRBV12-3 or TRBV12-4; TRBD1 matches 8 bases. CDR3 length: 14 residues. Trimming cost V 6 bases and J 5 bases; bases outside gene matches: 8.

This clonotype occurred many times. This sequence joins TRBV7-9 and TRBJ2-7, with a possible D match to TRBD2 (5 bases). Trimming pared 4 bases from V and 3 bases from J, leaving 10 bases between. CDR3 length equals 13 residues. Germline CDR1 SEHNR, CDR2 FQNEAQ (reference sequence). As DNA, the CDR3 is TGTGCCAGCAGCTCCCCAGCGGACTACGAGCAGTACTTC. This translates into CASSSPADYEQYF.

The chain recombines TRBV5-6 with TRBJ1-1, with a tentative D call TRBD1 (6 bases). V was shortened by 2 bases and J by 7 bases, with 12 bases between the two germline ends. The CDR3 runs 13 residues. Germline lookup yields CDR1 SGHDT and CDR2 YYEEEE. CDR3 in amino acids: CASSFAGASEAFF. CDR3 DNA: TGTGCCAGCAGCTTCGCGGGGGCAAGTGAAGCTTTCTTT. The complete variable domain, with remaining parts taken from reference TRBV5-6 and TRBJ1-1, reads DAGVTQSPTHLIKTRGQQVTLRCSPKSGHDTVSWYQQALGQGPQFIFQYYEEEERQRGNFPDRFSGHQFPNYSSELNVNALLLGDSALYLCASSFAGASEAFFGQGTRLTVV.

J is TRBJ2-1 and V is TRBV20-1, with TRBD1 matching 9 bases. This CDR3 has 16 residues. Per the germline V gene, CDR1 is DFQATT and CDR2 is SNEGSKA (reference sequence). V was pared by 0 bases and J by 3 bases, with 6 bases of the junction left unmatched. The CDR3, as DNA: TGCAGTGCTAGAGATACGGGACAGGGCGGCTACAATGAGCAGTTCTTC. Translated: CSARDTGQGGYNEQFF.

A few counts support this clonotype. The V and J genes are TRBV20-1 and TRBJ1-5; D is possibly TRBD1 (6 bases). V was cut by 3 bases and J by 1 base, with 10 bases left in between. Germline assignment: CDR1 DFQATT and CDR2 SNEGSKA (reference sequence). The CDR3 extends over 14 amino acids. The CDR3 bases are TGCAGTGCTAGTGGGGACATCAGCAATCAGCCCCAGCATTTT. Protein: CSASGDISNQPQHF.

The chain joins TRBV12-3 or TRBV12-4 to TRBJ1-1, with 10 bases matching TRBD1. V was pared by 2 bases and J by 4 bases, with 4 bases of the junction left unmatched. This CDR3 comprises 15 residues. CDR3 coding DNA: TGTGCCAGCAGTTTAATGGGACAGGGGTCCACTGAAGCTTTCTTT. Protein sequence: CASSLMGQGSTEAFF.

CDR3 sequence reads: CASGPPAGDINEQYF. The CDR3 DNA reads TGTGCTAGTGGTCCCCCTGCGGGGGACATCAATGAGCAGTACTTC. The chain combines TRBV12-5 with TRBJ2-7; D is possibly TRBD2 (7 bases). Trimming left V 5 bases short and J 7 bases short, with 21 bases between. Germline V gene lookup returns CDR1 LGHNT and CDR2 FRNRAP. The CDR3 is 15 residues long.

This chain uses TRBV20-1 with TRBJ2-1; 9 nucleotides match TRBD2. Per germline, CDR1 DFQATT and CDR2 SNEGSKA (reference sequence). There are 14 residues in the CDR3. The CDR3 nucleotides are TGCAGAGCCCAACCGGGACTAGCTTCGGCCGAGCAGTTCTTC. Amino acid sequence: CRAQPGLASAEQFF.

DNA of the CDR3: TGTGCCAGCAGCTTAATGGTTGGCTCCTACAATGAGCAGTACTTC. This translates into CASSLMVGSYNEQYF. The genes are TRBV7-2 and TRBJ2-7; D gene unclear. From germline, CDR1 is SGHTA and CDR2 FQGNSA. Trimming removed 2 bases from V and 7 bases from J, with 18 bases in between. The CDR3 covers 15 residues.

This clonotype turned up a few times. The V and J genes are TRBV28 and TRBJ2-7; D unclear. CDR3 length equals 14 residues. Germline CDR1 is MDHEN and CDR2 is SYDVKM. V shed 3 bases and J shed 3 bases, with 12 bases lying between them. CDR3 sequence (DNA): TGTGCCAGCAGTTTTCTGGGCACCCTCTACGAGCAGTACTTC. Translated: CASSFLGTLYEQYF. The whole variable domain, remainder taken from reference TRBV28 and TRBJ2-7, is DVKVTQSSRYLVKRTGEKVFLECVQDMDHENMFWYRQDPGLGLRLIYFSYDVKMKEKGDIPEGYSVSREKKERFSLILESASTNQTSMYLCASSFLGTLYEQYFGPGTRLTVT.

V gene TRBV14 combines with J gene TRBJ2-1; the match to TRBD2 covers 8 bases. Germline V gene lookup returns CDR1 SGHDN and CDR2 FVKESK. Trimming at V came to 1 base and at J to 6 bases, leaving 5 bases not matched to a gene. There are 15 residues in the CDR3. For the CDR3, the DNA is TGTGCCAGCAGCCAAGGTAGCGGGGCGGGCAATGAGCAGTTCTTC. This codes for CASSQGSGAGNEQFF. Based on the CDR3 plus reference TRBV14 and TRBJ2-1, the full variable domain is EAGVTQFPSHSVIEKGQTVTLRCDPISGHDNLYWYRRVMGKEIKFLLHFVKESKQDESGMPNNRFLAERTGGTYSTLKVQPAELEDSGVYFCASSQGSGAGNEQFFGPGTRLTVL.

The chain recombines TRBV7-2 with TRBJ2-5; 7 bases fit TRBD1. With 4 bases clipped from V and 0 bases from J, the junction kept 8 bases outside the gene matches. The CDR3 totals 16 residues. Germline lookup yields CDR1 SGHTA and CDR2 FQGNSA. The DNA for the CDR3 is TGTGCCAGCAGCTCCGGGGACAGAGAGTACCAAGAGACCCAGTACTTC. Translated: CASSSGDREYQETQYF.

The chain combines TRBV5-8 with TRBJ1-4; the match to TRBD1 covers 8 bases. This CDR3 region has 16 residues. J gave up 3 bases and V 2 bases, and 6 bases lay outside the gene matches. Germline V gene sequence: CDR1 SGHTS, CDR2 YDEGEE. The CDR3 sequence is CASSLPGGIANEKLFF. The CDR3 nucleotides are TGTGCCAGCAGCTTACCAGGGGGCATAGCTAATGAAAAACTGTTTTTT.

CDR3 bases: TGTGCCAGCAGTTACGGGGGACAGATCACAGATACGCAGTATTTT. It codes for CASSYGGQITDTQYF. V usage is TRBV6-5 and J usage is TRBJ2-3; 7 bases agree with TRBD1. Germline-derived CDR1 and CDR2 are MNHEY and SVGAGI. The J segment lost 2 bases and the V segment lost 2 bases, leaving 4 bases of the junction unmatched. The CDR3 length is 15 residues.

The chain employs TRBV28 and TRBJ2-1; no reliable D call. Germline CDR1 is MDHEN and CDR2 is SYDVKM. Trimming removed 2 bases at V and 4 bases at J, with 12 bases between. This CDR3 has 15 residues. The CDR3 loop reads CASSLDGMGYNEQFF. Here the CDR3 DNA reads TGTGCCAGCAGTTTAGATGGAATGGGGTACAATGAGCAGTTCTTC.

This clonotype was seen more than once but under ten times. The chain carries TRBV5-1 and TRBJ2-1; no firm D call. Looked up from germline, CDR1 is SGHRS and CDR2 is YFSETQ. There are 15 residues in the CDR3. V lost 0 bases and J lost 0, with 7 bases in between. The CDR3 loop is CASSLATHSYNEQFF. The CDR3 coding sequence is TGCGCCAGCAGCTTGGCCACCCACTCCTACAATGAGCAGTTCTTC.

The CDR3 DNA sequence: TGTGCCAGCAGCTTGGCAGGGGCCTATAATTCACCCCTCCACTTT. Protein product: CASSLAGAYNSPLHF. The genes are TRBV7-9 and TRBJ1-6; D perhaps matches TRBD1 (6 bases). The CDR3 is 15 amino acids. Germline CDR1 reads SEHNR; CDR2 reads FQNEAQ (reference sequence). The V end was cut by 3 bases, the J end by 2 bases, with 8 bases between.

The rearrangement uses TRBV20-1 and TRBJ1-6; no definite D call. The CDR3 has 14 amino acids. Germline CDR1 reads DFQATT; CDR2 reads SNEGSKA (reference sequence). The germline V and J ends were trimmed by 0 bases and 4 bases, with 7 bases remaining between them. CDR3 protein: CSARDLGYNSPLHF. In nucleotides, the CDR3 is TGCAGTGCTAGAGATCTAGGTTATAATTCACCCCTCCACTTT.

This clonotype was counted many times. The V call is TRBV3-1, the J call TRBJ1-2, with unresolved D. Germline loops: CDR1 LGHDT, CDR2 YNNKEL (reference sequence). The CDR3 length is 14 residues. The V and J ends lost 4 bases and 0 bases respectively, with 9 bases between them. CDR3 in DNA: TGTGCCAGCAGCCCGGGGAGTACTAACTATGGCTACACCTTC. It codes for CASSPGSTNYGYTF.

This clonotype has a count of ten or more. This sequence joins TRBV10-3 and TRBJ1-2; no clear D. Trimming pared 0 bases from V and 6 bases from J, leaving 8 bases between. CDR1 is ENHRY, CDR2 SYGVKD, per germline. The CDR3 contains 13 residues. The CDR3: CAISESGPNGYTF. As DNA, the CDR3 is TGTGCCATCAGTGAGTCAGGGCCCAATGGCTACACCTTC.

The chain joins TRBV9 to TRBJ1-6; 7 bases line up with TRBD1. The J segment lost 5 bases and the V segment lost 5 bases, leaving 7 bases of the junction unmatched. The CDR3 contains 15 residues. Germline V gives CDR1 SGDLS, CDR2 YYNGEE. The CDR3 nucleotides are TGTGCCAGCAGGCCTGCCGGGACAGATAATTCACCCCTCCACTTT. This gives the protein CASRPAGTDNSPLHF.

This chain connects TRBV28 to TRBJ1-1; D remains unclear. Trimming cost V 4 bases and J 4 bases, with 13 bases left between them. CDR3 size: 14 residues. Germline lookup yields CDR1 MDHEN and CDR2 SYDVKM. The CDR3 sequence is CASSSRSRGTEAFF. CDR3 DNA sequence: TGTGCCAGCAGTTCCCGGTCCCGGGGCACTGAAGCTTTCTTT.

CDR3 nucleotides: TGTGCCAGCAGGCTCAAGGGGTGGGCAGAGACCCAGTACTTC. It yields the protein CASRLKGWAETQYF. This chain links TRBV12-3 or TRBV12-4 with TRBJ2-5, with D maybe TRBD1 (5 bases). The CDR3 runs to 14 residues. V was shortened by 6 bases and J by 4 bases, with 15 bases between the two germline ends.

The chain is built from TRBV5-5 and TRBJ2-3, with 10 bases matching TRBD2. The junction had 17 bases not matched to a gene; V was cut back by 5 bases and J by 5 bases. The CDR3 loop spans 18 amino acids. CDR1 and CDR2 from the germline V gene are SGHKS and YYEKEE (reference sequence). This CDR3 reads CASRAKTSGARLGDTQYF. The CDR3 nucleotides are TGTGCCAGCAGGGCTAAAACTAGCGGGGCTCGATTGGGAGATACGCAGTATTTT.

Comment on this clonotype: One end of the junction does not line up with germline, which may come from a read error. The rearrangement joins TRBV5-1 to TRBJ1-1, with D possibly matching TRBD1 (6 bases). CDR1 and CDR2 (germline): SGHRS, YFSETQ. The CDR3 length is 14 residues. The chain's CDR3 is CASRNRVGETDAFF. The CDR3 DNA follows: TGCGCCAGCAGAAACAGGGTGGGGGAGACTGATGCTTTCTTT.

The genes are TRBV4-3 and TRBJ2-5; 8 bases are shared with TRBD2. The J call is doubtful: the DNA matches TRBJ2-1 better. Germline V gene sequence: CDR1 LGHNA, CDR2 YSLEER. CDR3 length: 17 amino acids. The CDR3 sequence is CASSQDWSGGFQETQFF. The CDR3 nucleotides read TGCGCCAGCAGCCAAGATTGGAGCGGGGGTTTCCAAGAGACCCAGTTCTTC.